The rows below give T cell receptor beta chains drawn from one sample of a study of human T cells and chemical hapten exposure. One entry per CDR3 protein, called by TCRdb with MiXCR from the RACE reads. In the table there are about 100,000 distinct CDR3 sequences, 9.5% to 12% of which are singletons. Sequencing used whole blood, obtained in connection with sensitization to the hapten diphenylcyclopropenone (DPC). The receptors were gathered from a woman in her forties with alopecia areata. Some clones in this sample may be carry-over from other donors' samples. The CDR3 runs from the conserved cysteine through the conserved F or W. The D gene is left open where the match is weak. The size of a clone is reported for some rows only, either as once, few or many, or as a class for expanded clones.

D gene,V gene,J gene,clone size,CDR3 DNA,CDR3 protein
TRBD2,TRBV4-3,TRBJ2-3,few,TGCGCCAGCAGCCAAGATGGGGGACTAGCGGGGGCTAGCACAGATACGCAGTATTTT,CASSQDGGLAGASTDTQYF
TRBD1,TRBV20-1,TRBJ1-2,.,TGCAGTGCTAGAGACCAAGGGGGCGGAATCACCTATGGCTACACCTTC,CSARDQGGGITYGYTF
TRBD2,TRBV7-2,TRBJ2-1,few,TGTGCCAGCAGCTTCCGGACTAGGTCCTACAATGAGCAGTTCTTC,CASSFRTRSYNEQFF
.,TRBV14,TRBJ1-1,.,TGTGCCAGCAGCCAAGGACCTAACACTGAAGCTTTCTTT,CASSQGPNTEAFF
.,TRBV11-3,TRBJ2-2,few,TGTGCCAGCAGCTTCGTGGACACCGGGGAGCTGTTTTTT,CASSFVDTGELFF
.,TRBV27,TRBJ1-4,many,TGTGCCAGCAGTCCAGGGACAACAGCAACTAATGAAAAACTGTTTTTT,CASSPGTTATNEKLFF
TRBD2,TRBV11-2,TRBJ2-1,few,TGTGCCAGCAGCTTATCTAGCGGGGGGGCAAATGAGCAGTTCTTC,CASSLSSGGANEQFF
TRBD2,TRBV7-2,TRBJ2-7,.,TGTGCCAGCAGCTCGAGAGGCGGGAGGCCTTCCTACGAGCAGTACTTC,CASSSRGGRPSYEQYF
TRBD1,TRBV20-1,TRBJ1-5,few,TGCAGTGCGAAGGGACAGGCGGGCAATCAGCCCCAGCATTTT,CSAKGQAGNQPQHF
.,TRBV15,TRBJ2-5,few,TGTGCCACCAGCAGAGGGTCCCTCTCAAGCGGGCAGGCGGATGAGACCCAGTACTTC,CATSRGSLSSGQADETQYF
TRBD1,TRBV7-8,TRBJ2-7,.,TGTGCCAGCAGCATCCGGGACAGGGTTGGCGAGCAGTACTTC,CASSIRDRVGEQYF
TRBD2,TRBV6-6,TRBJ2-7,.,TGTGCCAGCAGTTACTCCCTAGCGGGAAGGACATCCTACGAGCAGTACTTC,CASSYSLAGRTSYEQYF
.,TRBV3-1,TRBJ2-7,few,TGTGCCAGCAGCCCACCGCGGATGCACGAGCAGTACTTC,CASSPPRMHEQYF
.,TRBV7-2,TRBJ2-7,few,TGTGCCAGCAGCGCAAACGGGATTTTCTACGAGCAGTACTTC,CASSANGIFYEQYF
TRBD2,TRBV28,TRBJ2-7,many,TGTGCCAGCAGTTTAAGCGAAGGAGCGGGAGGCTCCTACGAGCAGTACTTC,CASSLSEGAGGSYEQYF
.,TRBV4-2,TRBJ1-2,many,TGTGCCAGCAGCCAAGATTCCGCAGGGCTCTATGGCTACACCTTC,CASSQDSAGLYGYTF
.,TRBV5-5,TRBJ1-5,many,TGTGCCAGCAGCGTACAGGCTTTCGGTCAGCCCCAGCATTTT,CASSVQAFGQPQHF
.,TRBV5-1,TRBJ2-2,many,TGCGCCAGCAGCTTGGGGTCGGGACCGAACACCGGGGAGCTGTTTTTT,CASSLGSGPNTGELFF
.,TRBV2,TRBJ2-5,.,TGTGCCAGCAGTGAAGGGTTCAGCCAAGAGACCCAGTACTTC,CASSEGFSQETQYF
TRBD1,TRBV28,TRBJ2-2,few,TGTGCCAGCAGTTTACAGGCGGACAGGGAAGACACCGGGGAGCTGTTTTTT,CASSLQADREDTGELFF
.,TRBV4-3,TRBJ1-4,.,TGCGCCAGCAGCCAGTCAAACCGGGACACAAAACTGTTTTTT,CASSQSNRDTKLFF
TRBD2,TRBV12-3/TRBV12-4,TRBJ2-1,few,TGTGCCAGCAGCCTAGCGGGCTCCTACAATGAGCAGTTCTTC,CASSLAGSYNEQFF
TRBD2,TRBV24-1,TRBJ2-1,.,TGTGCCACCAGTGACATAGCGGGAGGCACCTCCTACAATGAGCAGTTCTTC,CATSDIAGGTSYNEQFF
TRBD1,TRBV20-1,TRBJ2-6,many,TGCAGTGCTTTAGACAGGGCTGGGGCCAACGTCCTGACTTTC,CSALDRAGANVLTF
TRBD1,TRBV29-1,TRBJ2-7,many,TGCAGCGCCCAGGACAGGGTAGTCCCTGGTGAGCAGTACTTC,CSAQDRVVPGEQYF
.,TRBV5-1,TRBJ2-7,.,TGCGCCAGCAGCTTGACAGGCGCTTCCTACGAGCAGTACTTC,CASSLTGASYEQYF
.,TRBV7-9,TRBJ2-7,few,TGTGCCAGCAGCTTGACCTCCCGCCGCGAGCAGTACTTC,CASSLTSRREQYF
TRBD1,TRBV2,TRBJ1-1,many,TGTGCCAGCACTAGACAGGGGGCGGGAAACACTGAAGCTTTCTTT,CASTRQGAGNTEAFF
TRBD2,TRBV10-3,TRBJ2-5,.,TGTGCCATCAGTGGGACTAGCGCAGAGACCCAGTACTTC,CAISGTSAETQYF
.,TRBV4-3,TRBJ1-4,.,TGCGCCAGCGGGGGGGCCTGGGATGAAAAACTGTTTTTT,CASGGAWDEKLFF
.,TRBV12-3/TRBV12-4,TRBJ2-5,.,TGTGCCAGCAGCACCGGGACCGCGCGCGGGGAGACCCAGTACTTC,CASSTGTARGETQYF
TRBD1,TRBV2,TRBJ2-1,many,TGTGCCAGCAAGGAGCAGGGGGCGGCAAATGAGCAGTTCTTC,CASKEQGAANEQFF
TRBD1,TRBV5-4,TRBJ1-4,few,TGTGCCAGCACCAACGACAGGGGCTCGCAAGCGGAAAAACTGTTTTTT,CASTNDRGSQAEKLFF
.,TRBV6-2/TRBV6-3,TRBJ1-5,few,TGTGCCAGCAGTTACTTTGGGGAGCAGCCCCAGCATTTT,CASSYFGEQPQHF
.,TRBV6-2/TRBV6-3,TRBJ2-7,many,TGTGCCAGCAGTTACCGCCTCGAGAGGTGGCGGAGCCAAACCCTCTACGAGCAGTACTTC,CASSYRLERWRSQTLYEQYF
.,TRBV20-1,TRBJ2-3,many,TGCAGTGCTAGACAAACCACTAGCACAGATACGCAGTATTTT,CSARQTTSTDTQYF
.,TRBV18,TRBJ2-1,.,TGTGCCAGCTCACCGGACTTAAGCTCCTACAATGAGCAGTTCTTC,CASSPDLSSYNEQFF
TRBD1,TRBV5-1,TRBJ2-7,few,TGCGCCAGCAGCTCCGACAGGGGTTTAGACGAGCAGTACTTC,CASSSDRGLDEQYF
.,TRBV3-1,TRBJ1-2,.,TGTGCCAGCAGCGATCAGGGTCCCTTACGATGGGGCTACACCTTC,CASSDQGPLRWGYTF
.,TRBV6-2/TRBV6-3,TRBJ1-2,.,TGTGCCAGCACTGTCGGGGGAGGATATGGCTACACCTTC,CASTVGGGYGYTF
.,TRBV27,TRBJ2-1,many,TGTGCCAGCTTTAACCGCTCCTACAATGAGCAGTTCTTC,CASFNRSYNEQFF
.,TRBV29-1,TRBJ2-7,many,TGCAGCGTTGAAAGGGGGAACGAGCAGTACTTC,CSVERGNEQYF
.,TRBV2,TRBJ2-7,many,TGTGCCAGCTCAGATTCCTACGAGCAGTACTTC,CASSDSYEQYF
TRBD1,TRBV7-9,TRBJ1-2,many,TGTGCCAGCAGCCCGACGACAGGGGGCGCCTATGGCTACACCTTC,CASSPTTGGAYGYTF
.,TRBV7-6,TRBJ2-5,many,TGTGCCAGCAGCCATTCGATGGGGACGGGCCAAGAGACCCAGTACTTC,CASSHSMGTGQETQYF
TRBD2,TRBV12-3/TRBV12-4,TRBJ2-1,.,TGTGCCAGCAGAGCCCTAGCGGGACCCTACAATGAGCAGTTCTTC,CASRALAGPYNEQFF
.,TRBV27,TRBJ2-7,few,TGTGCCAGCAGTCCAACTCCACGCTCCGAGCAGTACTTC,CASSPTPRSEQYF
.,TRBV24-1,TRBJ2-2,.,TGTGCCACCAGTGGGGGAACAGCCCGGCCCCCGAACACCGGGGAGCTGTTTTTT,CATSGGTARPPNTGELFF
.,TRBV20-1,TRBJ2-7,.,TGCAGTGTCGCACAGGGCCCTGACGAGCAGTACTTC,CSVAQGPDEQYF
TRBD2,TRBV10-3,TRBJ2-3,.,TGTGCCATCAGGGCGGGAGGCCCAGATACGCAGTATTTT,CAIRAGGPDTQYF
TRBD2,TRBV14,TRBJ2-1,many,TGTGCCAGCAGCCAAGAAGGTACTAGCGGGAGGGATTCCTACAATGAGCAGTTCTTC,CASSQEGTSGRDSYNEQFF
.,TRBV29-1,TRBJ1-1,.,TGCAGCGCGGGGATCGCGGACACTGAAGCTTTCTTT,CSAGIADTEAFF